This T cell receptor (beta chain) was retrieved from a study of T cells in localized non-small cell lung cancer (dated by TCRdb to the early 2020s). Regarding the research as a whole: T cell repertoires of 200 to 250 early-stage NSCLC patients were analyzed, with tumors being compared against uninvolved tumor-adjacent lungs. NSCLC patients had a mean age of approximately 66 years, and around 130 were male and over 85 female. The cohort consisted of roughly 240 treatment-naive NSCLC patients whose localized lung tumors had been resected. Overall study results and their limits: Uninvolved tumor-adjacent lung showed the highest T cell clonality, higher than tumor, which suggests more focused antigenic responses in the adjacent lung. Because of the exploratory design, TCR variables were selected using unadjusted p-values without false-discovery rate correction. Of the top 100 tumor clones, a median of about 53 were detected in paired uninvolved adjacent lung; some 28 were also among that lung's top 100. Because multi-region sequencing of the tumors was not done, intratumor heterogeneity could not be ruled out. Longer overall survival was associated with higher blood T cell density, whereas shorter survival was associated with higher adjacent-lung clonality.

TCR beta CDR3 regions were sequenced from DNA using the immunoSEQ Assay. The original methods were these. To compute T cell density, TCR beta template counts were normalized to usable DNA, which was estimated by amplifying housekeeping genes. The preseqR package was used to estimate richness by extrapolating to 400,000 templates for PBMC samples and to 120,000 templates for tissue samples. Clonality was defined by subtracting Pielou's evenness from one. Tissue-enriched TCRs were identified by differential abundance testing using productive amino-acid clonotypes, minimum total count 5 and alpha 0.1. The Jaccard Index and the Morisita Overlap Index were used to quantify repertoire overlap between compartments. GLIPH grouped TCR beta CDR3s together with public tetramer-defined viral CDR3s, and a viral motif had to include at least three viral sequences and show V-gene enrichment. TCRdb provides this immuneACCESS table in a form limited to in-frame rearrangements. Some clones are lacking; in checked studies, under half of them reflect an unresolved V gene, and why the rest are absent is not known. For V, J and clone size, that table is used; D and trimming come from the DNA. This sample gives approximately 50,000 clones in total; roughly nine tenths of them show up just once. The ten largest clones add up to 2% to 2.5% of the sample.

Germline trimming amounts to 5 bases on V and 4 bases on J, with 3 as the count of junction bases outside the gene matches. The germline V gene encodes CDR1 SGHTA and CDR2 FQGTGA. Spanning cysteine to phenylalanine, the CDR3 consists of 15 amino acids. The kept DNA is CDR3 alone, 45 bases in frame from the first base. At diagnosis, tumor, uninvolved tumor-adjacent lung and peripheral blood were collected and then preserved as a mix of FFPE and fresh-frozen material. Blood samples were analyzed as peripheral blood mononuclear cells for TCR repertoire profiling. Note on this clone: Its antigen remains unidentified. Base-call qualities are not available, and no considerably larger clone is one nucleotide away.

This TCR derives from a man aged 40 to 70 with stage II lung adenocarcinoma. Material: PBMCs, obtained before any cancer treatment. This chain joins TRBV7-3 to TRBJ2-1; 12 bases in the junction line up with TRBD2. This receptor carries the CDR3 CASSLTSGGYNEQFF. The nucleotide sequence reads TGTGCCAGCAGCCTTACTAGCGGGGGGTACAATGAGCAGTTCTTC.